The 27 T cell receptor beta chains below were found in one sample sequenced in a study of regulatory and conventional T cells in breast cancer (dated by TCRdb to between 2014 and 2017). The method was PCR. Data came from an Illumina MiSeq. TCRdb cleaned the public reads at Q25 with fastp, built clones with MiXCR and kept in-frame beta chains. Identical CDR3 proteins give one entry, which carries the most common genes and DNA. The table for this sample lists 9,500 to 11,000 distinct CDR3 sequences; roughly 34% of them were counted only once. The ten top clones hold under 6.5% of the sample. Sequencing was carried out using conventional T cells from blood. These receptors were collected from a male donor in good health.

This clonotype has just one count. The CDR3 region is CASSPHYEQYF. The CDR3 DNA follows: TGTGCCAGCAGCCCCCACTACGAGCAGTACTTC. The chain has TRBV6-2 or TRBV6-3 and TRBJ2-7, with D unclear. The germline V and J ends were trimmed by 6 bases and 3 bases, with 6 bases remaining between them. Germline CDR1 and CDR2: MNHEY and SVGEGT. The CDR3 contains 11 residues.

The genes are TRBV18 and TRBJ1-1, with a weak D call TRBD1 (6 bases). CDR3 length: 15 residues. V shed 1 base and J shed 1 base, with 10 bases lying between them. Germline V gene sequence: CDR1 KGHSH, CDR2 LQKENI. CDR3 amino acids: CASSPRETGNTEAFF. DNA for the CDR3: TGTGCCAGCTCACCACGAGAGACAGGGAACACTGAAGCTTTCTTT. Supplemented by reference TRBV18 and TRBJ1-1, the full variable domain reads NAGVMQNPRHLVRRRGQEARLRCSPMKGHSHVYWYRQLPEEGLKFMVYLQKENIIDESGMPKERFSAEFPKEGPSILRIQQVVRGDSAAYFCASSPRETGNTEAFFGQGTRLTVV.

By its share, this clonotype is medium-sized. The CDR3 here is CASRPGTGRTYGYTF. The CDR3 DNA follows: TGTGCCAGCAGGCCGGGGACCGGGCGGACCTATGGCTACACCTTC. The chain uses TRBV2 and TRBJ1-2; D is possibly TRBD1 (5 bases). V lost 6 bases to trimming and J lost 4 bases, with 18 bases between them. Germline CDR1 is SNHLY and CDR2 is FYNNEI. The CDR3 loop spans 15 amino acids.

A word on this clonotype: At one end the junction does not follow the germline gene, possibly because of a read error. The V and J genes are TRBV3-1 and TRBJ2-2, with D tentatively TRBD2 (5 bases). The CDR3 loop spans 14 amino acids. Germline V gives CDR1 LGHDT, CDR2 YNNKEL (reference sequence). The CDR3: CASSQATNTGELLF. CDR3 DNA: TGTGCCAGCAGCCAAGCCACCAACACCGGGGAGCTGCTTTTT.

This clonotype is medium-sized (0.01 to 0.1%). The rearrangement links TRBV4-1 to TRBJ1-2; D is undetermined. Trimming stripped 0 bases from V and 5 bases from J, with 7 bases between. The CDR3 length is 13 residues. Germline assignment: CDR1 MGHRA and CDR2 YSYEKL. The CDR3 region has the DNA TGCGCCAGCAGCCAAGATGCGTTATATGGCTACACCTTC. Translated, it gives CASSQDALYGYTF.

A remark on this clonotype: One base away lies a much larger clone, so this may be a sequencing read error. The CDR3 loop reads CASKPFGTGNEKLFF. As DNA, the CDR3 is TGTGCCAGCAAACCCTTCGGCACTGGGAATGAAAAACTGTTTTTT. The chain links TRBV6-2 or TRBV6-3 to TRBJ1-4; no reliable D call. The V gene lost 7 bases and the J gene lost 5 bases, with 17 bases spanning the gap. Germline V gene data show CDR1 as MNHEY and CDR2 as SVGEGT. The CDR3 has 15 residues.

The rearrangement links TRBV28 to TRBJ2-4, with TRBD2 matching over 7 bases. Germline V gene data show CDR1 as MDHEN and CDR2 as SYDVKM. This CDR3 comprises 18 residues. J lost 1 base, V lost 4 bases, and 13 bases had no gene match. The CDR3: CASSYPLAGQWAKNIQYF. Written as DNA, the CDR3 is TGTGCCAGCAGTTACCCTTTAGCGGGTCAGTGGGCCAAAAACATTCAGTACTTC.

This clonotype was found once. The chain has TRBV4-1 and TRBJ1-2; possible D gene TRBD1, 5 bases. Trimming pared 6 bases from V and 0 bases from J, leaving 17 bases between. CDR1 is MGHRA and CDR2 is YSYEKL in the germline V gene. This CDR3 is 16 amino acids long. CDR3: CASRLSGTATNYGYTF. The CDR3 region has the DNA TGCGCCAGCAGACTGTCCGGGACGGCCACTAACTATGGCTACACCTTC.

The chain couples TRBV6-5 to TRBJ1-1; 7 bases line up with TRBD1. With V trimmed by 7 bases and J by 0 bases, 5 bases remained unmatched. CDR1 MNHEY and CDR2 SVGAGI come from the germline V gene. The CDR3 spans 14 residues. Written as DNA, the CDR3 is TGTGCCAGCACCCAGACAGGGATGAACACTGAAGCTTTCTTT. Its translation is CASTQTGMNTEAFF.

This chain connects TRBV14 to TRBJ2-2; D not certain. The CDR3 sequence is 18 residues long. Trimming pared 1 base from V and 1 base from J, leaving 16 bases between. Per germline, CDR1 SGHDN and CDR2 FVKESK. CDR3: CASSQVGRQLQNTGELFF. The CDR3 nucleotides are TGTGCCAGCAGCCAAGTTGGCAGACAACTTCAGAACACCGGGGAGCTGTTTTTT.

This clonotype has just a few counts. The chain is built from TRBV5-1 and TRBJ2-3; TRBD1 aligns across 8 bases. The CDR3 is 15 residues long. The V segment lost 0 bases and the J segment 4 bases; nucleotides outside the gene matches: 4. The germline V gene encodes CDR1 SGHRS and CDR2 YFSETQ. The CDR3 region has the DNA TGCGCCAGCAGCTTGGTCTCAGGGGGCGCAGATACGCAGTATTTT. Its protein is CASSLVSGGADTQYF. Based on the CDR3 plus reference TRBV5-1 and TRBJ2-3, the full variable domain is KAGVTQTPRYLIKTRGQQVTLSCSPISGHRSVSWYQQTPGQGLQFLFEYFSETQRNKGNFPGRFSGRQFSNSRSEMNVSTLELGDSALYLCASSLVSGGADTQYFGPGTRLTVL.

There are a few counts of this clonotype. The chain is built from TRBV20-1 and TRBJ1-5; no definite D call. Germline V lookup: CDR1 DFQATT, CDR2 SNEGSKA (reference sequence). CDR3 length equals 13 residues. Between the trimmed V and J ends, which lost 1 base and 6 bases, there was a span of 10 bases. CDR3 amino acids: CSARGESIQPQHF. CDR3 in DNA: TGCAGTGCTAGAGGGGAATCGATTCAGCCCCAGCATTTT.

This clonotype was seen a single time. The chain links TRBV10-2 to TRBJ2-1; perhaps TRBD1 as D (6 bases). This CDR3 contains 17 residues. Germline values: CDR1 WSHSY, CDR2 SAAADI. The germline V and J ends were trimmed by 6 bases and 2 bases, with 20 bases remaining between them. The CDR3 bases are TGCGCCAGCAGCCACGCCGGACAGACATTAACCTACAATGAGCAGTTCTTC. This gives the protein CASSHAGQTLTYNEQFF.

The chain is built from TRBV5-4 and TRBJ2-7, with a possible D match to TRBD1 (7 bases). The CDR3 length is 17 residues. Between the trimmed V and J ends, which lost 0 bases and 3 bases, there was a span of 19 bases. The germline V gene encodes CDR1 SGHNT and CDR2 YYREEE (reference sequence). In nucleotides, the CDR3 is TGTGCCAGCAGCTTGGAAAGTAACAGGGGAGGACGCTACGAGCAGTACTTC. Protein product: CASSLESNRGGRYEQYF.

V and J are TRBV10-3 and TRBJ2-2; D is unresolved. V lost 5 bases to trimming and J lost 1 base, with 5 bases between them. Germline V gene sequence: CDR1 ENHRY, CDR2 SYGVKD. This CDR3 contains 13 residues. The CDR3 sequence: CAISSLNTGELFF. The CDR3 bases are TGTGCCATCAGTTCTCTGAACACCGGGGAGCTGTTTTTT.

This clonotype appeared a few times. V and J are TRBV12-3 or TRBV12-4 and TRBJ2-2; either TRBD1 or TRBD2 may fit D (6 bases each). Trimming stripped 2 bases from V and 5 bases from J, with 15 bases between. This CDR3 has 16 amino acids. The CDR3: CASSLFRGPGTGELFF. CDR3 nucleotide sequence: TGTGCCAGCAGTTTATTCCGGGGGCCCGGGACCGGGGAGCTGTTTTTT.

This chain connects TRBV20-1 to TRBJ2-7, with unresolved D. The CDR3 is 14 residues long. V shed 8 bases and J shed 0 bases, with 17 bases lying between them. Germline V CDR1 and CDR2: DFQATT, SNEGSKA (reference sequence). CDR3 nucleotide sequence: TGCAGTCCCTTGGCGAGAGGCCTCTCCTACGAGCAGTACTTC. Its protein is CSPLARGLSYEQYF.

This clonotype is classed as medium-sized. The V and J genes are TRBV29-1 and TRBJ2-3; unclear D gene. CDR1 is SQVTM, CDR2 ANQGSEA, per germline. V lost 7 bases, J lost 2 bases, and 13 bases lay in between. The CDR3 consists of 13 residues. The CDR3 DNA reads as TGCAGCGGGAACAGAGAAGACACAGATACGCAGTATTTT. It codes for CSGNREDTDTQYF.

As to this clonotype: A much larger clonotype is one base distant, so this may be a read error. Lacking the conserved final phenylalanine or tryptophan, this CDR3 likely reflects a read error. This sequence joins TRBV12-3 or TRBV12-4 and TRBJ1-5; TRBD1 matches at 9 bases. The CDR3 consists of 15 residues. The trim removed 4 bases at V and 3 bases at J, leaving 4 bases unmatched. The CDR3 DNA is TGTGCCAGCAGTTCGGGACAGGGCCTCAATCAGCCCCAGCATTCT. As protein: CASSSGQGLNQPQHS.

V is TRBV20-1 and J is TRBJ2-3; 8 bases match TRBD2. Germline values: CDR1 DFQATT, CDR2 SNEGSKA (reference sequence). The junction had 6 bases not matched to a gene; V was cut back by 3 bases and J by 4 bases. The CDR3 loop spans 14 amino acids. CDR3 protein: CSARGLVNADTQYF. The CDR3 nucleotides are TGCAGTGCTAGGGGACTAGTTAATGCAGATACGCAGTATTTT.

The chain is built from TRBV4-1 and TRBJ2-7, with D perhaps TRBD2 (5 bases). The germline gives CDR1 MGHRA, CDR2 YSYEKL. V was trimmed by 4 bases and J by 0 bases, leaving 19 bases between them. The CDR3 contains 17 residues. CDR3 sequence reads: CASSPGFGGPTSYEQYF. The CDR3 DNA follows: TGCGCCAGCAGCCCGGGCTTCGGCGGGCCAACCTCCTACGAGCAGTACTTC.

This clonotype was counted between two and nine times. The chain is built from TRBV3-1 and TRBJ2-7, with TRBD2 identical over 7 bases. The CDR3 is made up of 16 amino acids. In germline, CDR1 is LGHDT, CDR2 YNNKEL (reference sequence). V was pared by 1 base and J by 0 bases, with 6 bases of the junction left unmatched. The CDR3 coding sequence is TGTGCCAGCAGCCAAGTTGCAGGGAGGGACTCCTACGAGCAGTACTTC. Translation: CASSQVAGRDSYEQYF.

In regard to this clonotype: The junction departs from the called germline gene at one end, perhaps through a read error. The rearrangement joins TRBV7-3 to TRBJ2-1; 10 bases are shared with TRBD2. The germline V gene encodes CDR1 SGHTA and CDR2 FQGTGA. CDR3 length: 16 residues. The CDR3 sequence: CASSLSGGASYNGQFF. In DNA, the CDR3 is TGTGCCAGCAGCTTGAGCGGGGGGGCGTCCTACAATGGGCAGTTCTTC.

The chain joins TRBV7-2 to TRBJ1-1; possibly TRBD1 for D (6 bases). Germline V gene sequence: CDR1 SGHTA, CDR2 FQGNSA. The CDR3 loop spans 14 amino acids. Trimming took 5 bases from V and 1 from J, leaving 11 bases between them. This CDR3 is CASSQPTGNTEAFF. In DNA, the CDR3 is TGTGCCAGCAGCCAGCCGACAGGGAACACTGAAGCTTTCTTT.

This clonotype occurred a few times. The chain employs TRBV4-3 and TRBJ2-7; TRBD2 aligns across 8 bases. Per germline, CDR1 LGHNA and CDR2 YSLEER. The junction had 13 bases not matched to a gene; V was cut back by 0 bases and J by 3 bases. There are 18 residues in the CDR3. The CDR3 sequence is CASSQDLGGGGPGYEQYF. In DNA form, the CDR3 reads TGCGCCAGCAGCCAAGATCTTGGGGGCGGGGGGCCCGGCTACGAGCAGTACTTC.

This clonotype qualifies as medium-sized. The chain joins TRBV6-6 to TRBJ1-1; 7 bases line up with TRBD1. Germline V gives CDR1 MNHNY, CDR2 SVGAGI (reference sequence). V shed 2 bases, J shed 3 bases, and the junction held 0 bases outside the gene matches. The CDR3 length is 13 residues. CDR3: CASSYTGDTEAFF. The DNA of the CDR3 is TGTGCCAGCAGTTACACAGGGGACACTGAAGCTTTCTTT.

Comments on this clonotype: This likely comes from a read error, as the CDR3 has no conserved phenylalanine or tryptophan at its end. V gene TRBV5-8 combines with J gene TRBJ1-1, with D maybe TRBD1 (6 bases). V lost 3 bases to trimming and J lost 4 bases, with 13 bases between them. The CDR3 runs to 14 residues. Per the germline V gene, CDR1 is SGHTS and CDR2 is YDEGEE. CDR3: CASSSLWDTTEAFS. CDR3 in DNA: TGTGCCAGCAGCTCCCTGTGGGACACCACTGAAGCTTTCTCT.